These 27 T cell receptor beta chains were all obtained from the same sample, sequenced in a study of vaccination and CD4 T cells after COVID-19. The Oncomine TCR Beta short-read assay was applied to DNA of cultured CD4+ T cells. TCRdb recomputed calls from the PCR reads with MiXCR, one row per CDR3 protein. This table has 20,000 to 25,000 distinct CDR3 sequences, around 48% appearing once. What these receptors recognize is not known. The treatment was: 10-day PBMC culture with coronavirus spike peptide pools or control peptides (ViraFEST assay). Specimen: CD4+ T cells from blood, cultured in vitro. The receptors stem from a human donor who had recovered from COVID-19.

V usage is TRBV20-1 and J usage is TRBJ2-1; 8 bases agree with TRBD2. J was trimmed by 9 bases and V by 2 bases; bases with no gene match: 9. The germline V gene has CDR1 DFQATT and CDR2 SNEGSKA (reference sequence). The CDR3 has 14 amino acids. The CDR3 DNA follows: TGCAGTGCTAGATACTCCCCGACTAGCGCTGAGCAGTTCTTC. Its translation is CSARYSPTSAEQFF.

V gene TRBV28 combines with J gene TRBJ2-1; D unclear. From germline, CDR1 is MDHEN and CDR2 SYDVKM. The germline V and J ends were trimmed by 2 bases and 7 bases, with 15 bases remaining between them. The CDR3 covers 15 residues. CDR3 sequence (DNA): TGTGCCAGCAGTTTAGCGGCCTCGGCAGCTAATGAGCAGTTCTTC. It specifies CASSLAASAANEQFF.

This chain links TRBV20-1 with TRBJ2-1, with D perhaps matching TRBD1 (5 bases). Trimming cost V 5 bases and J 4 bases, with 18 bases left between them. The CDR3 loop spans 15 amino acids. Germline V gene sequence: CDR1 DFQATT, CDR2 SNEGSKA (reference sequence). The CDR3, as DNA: TGCAGTGCTGCCCCCGGACAAGGAACATACAATGAGCAGTTCTTC. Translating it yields CSAAPGQGTYNEQFF.

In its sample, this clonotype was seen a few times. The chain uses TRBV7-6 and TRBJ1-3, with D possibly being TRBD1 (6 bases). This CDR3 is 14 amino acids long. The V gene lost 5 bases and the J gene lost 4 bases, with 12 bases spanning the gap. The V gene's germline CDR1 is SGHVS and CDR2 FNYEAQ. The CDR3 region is CASSPTDRGNTIYF. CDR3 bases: TGTGCCAGCAGCCCTACCGACAGGGGAAACACCATATATTTT.

CDR3 residues: CAGGRQGGTEAFF. CDR3 bases: TGTGCCGGAGGTAGGCAGGGAGGGACTGAAGCTTTCTTT. V and J are TRBV7-2 and TRBJ1-1, with D possibly TRBD1 on 5 matching bases. The CDR3 has 13 residues. The germline V gene encodes CDR1 SGHTA and CDR2 FQGNSA. The V end lost 11 bases, the J end lost 5 bases, and 18 bases lay between the germline ends.

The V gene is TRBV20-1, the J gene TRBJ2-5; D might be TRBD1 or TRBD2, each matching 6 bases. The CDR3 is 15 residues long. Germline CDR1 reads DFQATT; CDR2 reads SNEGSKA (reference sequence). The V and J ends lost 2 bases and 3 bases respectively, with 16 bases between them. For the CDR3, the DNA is TGCAGTGCTAGAATGGGGGGCGATTGGGAAGAGACCCAGTACTTC. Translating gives CSARMGGDWEETQYF.

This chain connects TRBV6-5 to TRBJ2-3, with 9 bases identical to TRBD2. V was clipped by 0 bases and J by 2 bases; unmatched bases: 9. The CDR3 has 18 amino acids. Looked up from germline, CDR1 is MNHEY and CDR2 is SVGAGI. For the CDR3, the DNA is TGTGCCAGCAGTTACTCGAAATGGCTAGCGGGGAACACAGATACGCAGTATTTT. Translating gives CASSYSKWLAGNTDTQYF.

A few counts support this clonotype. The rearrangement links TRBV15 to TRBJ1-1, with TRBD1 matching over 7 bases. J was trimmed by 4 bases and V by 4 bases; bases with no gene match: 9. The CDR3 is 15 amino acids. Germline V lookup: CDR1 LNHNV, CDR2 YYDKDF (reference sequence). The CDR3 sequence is CATSIPGQRPTEAFF. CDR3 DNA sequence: TGTGCCACCAGCATACCGGGACAGAGGCCCACTGAAGCTTTCTTT. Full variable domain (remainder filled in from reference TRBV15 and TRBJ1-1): DAMVIQNPRYQVTQFGKPVTLSCSQTLNHNVMYWYQQKSSQAPKLLFHYYDKDFNNEADTPDNFQSRRPNTSFCFLDIRSPGLGDTAMYLCATSIPGQRPTEAFFGQGTRLTVV.

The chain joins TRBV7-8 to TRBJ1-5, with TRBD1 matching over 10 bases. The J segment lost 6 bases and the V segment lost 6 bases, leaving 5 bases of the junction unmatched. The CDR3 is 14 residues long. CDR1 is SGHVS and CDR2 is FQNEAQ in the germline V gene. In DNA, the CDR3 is TGTGCCAGCAGGCCGGACAGGGGGTTTCAGCCCCAGCATTTT. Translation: CASRPDRGFQPQHF.

CDR3 sequence: CASSLMGAGTEAFF. The DNA of the CDR3 is TGTGCCAGCAGTTTAATGGGGGCGGGCACTGAAGCTTTCTTT. V usage is TRBV12-3 or TRBV12-4 and J usage is TRBJ1-1, with D possibly matching TRBD1 (6 bases). The CDR3 covers 14 residues. V lost 2 bases, J lost 4 bases, and 11 bases lay in between.

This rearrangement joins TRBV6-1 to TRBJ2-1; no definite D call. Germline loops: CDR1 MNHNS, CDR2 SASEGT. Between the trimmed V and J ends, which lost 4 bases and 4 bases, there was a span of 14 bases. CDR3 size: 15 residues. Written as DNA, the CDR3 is TGTGCCAGCAGTGTTGAGCTAGGAGAATACAATGAGCAGTTCTTC. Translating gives CASSVELGEYNEQFF.

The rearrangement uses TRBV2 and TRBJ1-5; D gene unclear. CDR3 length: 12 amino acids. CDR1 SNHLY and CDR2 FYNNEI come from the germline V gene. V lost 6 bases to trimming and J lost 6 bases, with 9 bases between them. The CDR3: CASSPDGQPQHF. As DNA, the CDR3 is TGTGCCAGCAGCCCTGATGGTCAGCCCCAGCATTTT. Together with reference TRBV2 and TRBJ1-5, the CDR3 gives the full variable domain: EPEVTQTPSHQVTQMGQEVILRCVPISNHLYFYWYRQILGQKVEFLVSFYNNEISEKSEIFDDQFSVERPDGSNFTLKIRSTKLEDSAMYFCASSPDGQPQHFGDGTRLSIL.

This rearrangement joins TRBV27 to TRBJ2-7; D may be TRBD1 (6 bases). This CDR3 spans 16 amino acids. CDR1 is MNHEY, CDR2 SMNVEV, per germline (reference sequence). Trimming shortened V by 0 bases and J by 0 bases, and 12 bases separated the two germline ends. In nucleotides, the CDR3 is TGTGCCAGCAGTTTATCGGCAGGGGACCGCTCCTACGAGCAGTACTTC. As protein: CASSLSAGDRSYEQYF.

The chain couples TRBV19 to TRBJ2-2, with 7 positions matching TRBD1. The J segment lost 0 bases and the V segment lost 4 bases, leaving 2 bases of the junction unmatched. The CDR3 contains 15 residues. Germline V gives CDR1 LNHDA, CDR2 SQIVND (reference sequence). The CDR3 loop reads CASSRQGANTGELFF. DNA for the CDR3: TGTGCCAGTAGTAGACAGGGCGCGAACACCGGGGAGCTGTTTTTT.

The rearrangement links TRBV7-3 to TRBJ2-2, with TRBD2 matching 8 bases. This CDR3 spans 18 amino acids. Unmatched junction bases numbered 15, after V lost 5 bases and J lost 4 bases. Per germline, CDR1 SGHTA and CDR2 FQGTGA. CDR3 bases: TGTGCCAGCAGCCTACACGGGGGGGCAATAGCCGGCACCGGGGAGCTGTTTTTT. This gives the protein CASSLHGGAIAGTGELFF.

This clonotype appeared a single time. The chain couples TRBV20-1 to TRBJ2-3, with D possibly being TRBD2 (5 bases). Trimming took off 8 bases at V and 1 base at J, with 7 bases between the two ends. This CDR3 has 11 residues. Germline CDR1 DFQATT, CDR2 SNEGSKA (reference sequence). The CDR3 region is CSPEGTDTQYF. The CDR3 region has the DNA TGCAGTCCGGAGGGCACAGATACGCAGTATTTT.

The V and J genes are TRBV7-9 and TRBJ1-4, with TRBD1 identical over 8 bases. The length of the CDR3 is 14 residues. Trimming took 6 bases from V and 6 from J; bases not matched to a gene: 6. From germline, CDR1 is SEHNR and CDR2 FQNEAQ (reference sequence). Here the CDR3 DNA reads TGTGCCAGCAGACAAGCAGGGGGCCATGAAAAACTGTTTTTT. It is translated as CASRQAGGHEKLFF.

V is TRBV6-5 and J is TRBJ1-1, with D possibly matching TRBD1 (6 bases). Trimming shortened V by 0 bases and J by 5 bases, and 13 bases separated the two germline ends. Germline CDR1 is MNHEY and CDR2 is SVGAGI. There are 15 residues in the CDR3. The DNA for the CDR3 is TGTGCCAGCAGTTACTCGCCGGGGGGCTTAACTGAAGCTTTCTTT. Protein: CASSYSPGGLTEAFF.

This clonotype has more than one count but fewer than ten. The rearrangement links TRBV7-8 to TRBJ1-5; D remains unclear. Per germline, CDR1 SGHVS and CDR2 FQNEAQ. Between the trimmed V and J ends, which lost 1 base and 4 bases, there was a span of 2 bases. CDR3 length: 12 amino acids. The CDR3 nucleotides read TGTGCCAGCAGCTTAGTTAATCAGCCCCAGCATTTT. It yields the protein CASSLVNQPQHF.

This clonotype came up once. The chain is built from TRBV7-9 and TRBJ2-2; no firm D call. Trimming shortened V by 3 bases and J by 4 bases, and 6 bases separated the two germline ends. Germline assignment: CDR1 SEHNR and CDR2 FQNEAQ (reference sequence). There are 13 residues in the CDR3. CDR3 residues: CASSLTRTGELFF. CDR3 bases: TGTGCCAGCAGCTTGACCCGCACCGGGGAGCTGTTTTTT.

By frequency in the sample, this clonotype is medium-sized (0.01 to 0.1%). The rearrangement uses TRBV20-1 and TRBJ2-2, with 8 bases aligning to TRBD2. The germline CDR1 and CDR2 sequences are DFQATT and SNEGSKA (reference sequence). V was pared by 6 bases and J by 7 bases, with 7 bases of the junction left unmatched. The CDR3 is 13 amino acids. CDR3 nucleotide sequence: TGCAGTGCCACTACAGCGGGAGTCGGGGAGCTGTTTTTT. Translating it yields CSATTAGVGELFF.

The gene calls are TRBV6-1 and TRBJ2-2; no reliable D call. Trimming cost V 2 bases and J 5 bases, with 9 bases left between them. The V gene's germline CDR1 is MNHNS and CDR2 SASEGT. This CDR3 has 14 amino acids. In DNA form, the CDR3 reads TGTGCCAGCAGTGAACTGTGGGGAACCGGGGAGCTGTTTTTT. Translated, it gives CASSELWGTGELFF.

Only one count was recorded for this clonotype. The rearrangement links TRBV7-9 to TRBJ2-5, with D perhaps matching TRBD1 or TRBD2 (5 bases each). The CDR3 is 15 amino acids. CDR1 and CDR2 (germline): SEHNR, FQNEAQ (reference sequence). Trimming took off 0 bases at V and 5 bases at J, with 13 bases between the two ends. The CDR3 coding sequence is TGTGCCAGCAGCTTAGCGGGGACCGCGGCCGAGACCCAGTACTTC. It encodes CASSLAGTAAETQYF.

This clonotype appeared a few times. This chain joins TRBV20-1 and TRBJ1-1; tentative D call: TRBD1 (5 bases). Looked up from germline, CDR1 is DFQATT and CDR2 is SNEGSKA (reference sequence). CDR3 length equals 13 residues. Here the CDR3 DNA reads TGCAGCGCTGTTCAGGGCTGGGACACTGAAGCTTTCTTT. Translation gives CSAVQGWDTEAFF.

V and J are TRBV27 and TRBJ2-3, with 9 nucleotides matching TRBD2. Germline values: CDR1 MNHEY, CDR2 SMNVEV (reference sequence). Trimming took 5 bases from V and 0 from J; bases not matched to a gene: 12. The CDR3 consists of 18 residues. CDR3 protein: CASSPRGGGRVSTDTQYF. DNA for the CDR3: TGTGCCAGCAGTCCCCGGGGGGGCGGGAGGGTTAGCACAGATACGCAGTATTTT.

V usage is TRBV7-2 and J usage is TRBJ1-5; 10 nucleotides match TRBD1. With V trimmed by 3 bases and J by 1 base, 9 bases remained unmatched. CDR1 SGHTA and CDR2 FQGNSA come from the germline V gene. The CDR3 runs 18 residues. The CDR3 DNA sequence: TGTGCCAGCAGCTTGACAGGGGGCGTAGGCGGCAGCAATCAGCCCCAGCATTTT. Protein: CASSLTGGVGGSNQPQHF. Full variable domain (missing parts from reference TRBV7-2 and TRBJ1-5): GAGVSQSPSNKVTEKGKDVELRCDPISGHTALYWYRQSLGQGLEFLIYFQGNSAPDKSGLPSDRFSAERTGGSVSTLTIQRTQQEDSAVYLCASSLTGGVGGSNQPQHFGDGTRLSIL.

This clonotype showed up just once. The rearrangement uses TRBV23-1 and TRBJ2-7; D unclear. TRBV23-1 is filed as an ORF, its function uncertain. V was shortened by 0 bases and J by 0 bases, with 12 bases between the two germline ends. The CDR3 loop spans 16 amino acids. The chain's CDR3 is CASSQSMAAPSYEQYF. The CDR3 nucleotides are TGCGCCAGCAGTCAATCAATGGCAGCACCCTCCTACGAGCAGTACTTC.